One sample yielded the 32 T cell receptor beta chains listed below, sequenced in a study of patients and donors after allogeneic stem cell transplantation. TCRdb recomputed calls from the RT-PCR reads with MiXCR, one row per CDR3 protein. The sample yields about 960,000 distinct CDR3 sequences, approximately 18% seen once. The sequenced sample was blood, either unsorted or a sorted T cell fraction (not recorded which). These receptors came from a human donor who was either an allogeneic HSCT recipient or a stem cell or donor lymphocyte infusion donor (not recorded which). It is not recorded whose cells these are; they may come from a transplant donor.

This chain uses TRBV27 with TRBJ1-2; 9 bases fit TRBD1. Losses at the gene ends were 5 bases for V and 5 bases for J; bases not matched to a gene: 9. Germline assignment: CDR1 MNHEY and CDR2 SMNVEV (reference sequence). The CDR3 extends over 15 amino acids. This chain's CDR3 is CASSARQGVGYGYTF. In nucleotides, the CDR3 is TGTGCCAGCAGTGCGCGACAGGGGGTTGGGTATGGCTACACCTTC.

This chain links TRBV7-2 with TRBJ2-1, with D perhaps TRBD2 (6 bases). V was shortened by 2 bases and J by 9 bases, with 11 bases between the two germline ends. Germline values: CDR1 SGHTA, CDR2 FQGNSA. The CDR3 loop spans 13 amino acids. The CDR3 loop is CASSLNGGREQFF. CDR3 nucleotide sequence: TGTGCCAGCAGCTTAAATGGAGGGCGTGAGCAGTTCTTC.

V and J are TRBV29-1 and TRBJ1-2; 8 bases match TRBD1. The V gene's germline CDR1 is SQVTM and CDR2 ANQGSEA. This CDR3 is built from 13 residues. Unmatched junction bases numbered 4, after V lost 7 bases and J lost 0 bases. CDR3: CSGGTGANYGYTF. The CDR3 DNA follows: TGCAGCGGGGGGACAGGAGCTAACTATGGCTACACCTTC.

This clonotype was found many times. CDR3 nucleotide sequence: TGTGCCATCAGTGGGGCAGGGGTCACCCAAGAGACCCAGTACTTC. Translated, it gives CAISGAGVTQETQYF. The chain couples TRBV10-3 to TRBJ2-5; maybe TRBD1 (6 bases). V lost 4 bases to trimming and J lost 1 base, with 13 bases between them. The CDR3 has 15 amino acids. Germline CDR1 and CDR2: ENHRY and SYGVKD.

The V gene is TRBV7-8, the J gene TRBJ2-7; 8 bases line up with TRBD1. The CDR3 is 15 amino acids. The J segment lost 7 bases and the V segment lost 5 bases, leaving 13 bases of the junction unmatched. CDR1 SGHVS and CDR2 FQNEAQ come from the germline V gene. The chain's CDR3 is CASSTGQGASSEQYF. Here the CDR3 DNA reads TGTGCCAGCAGCACAGGGCAGGGGGCTTCGTCTGAGCAGTACTTC. Full variable domain (outside the CDR3, taken from reference TRBV7-8 and TRBJ2-7): GAGVSQSPRYKVAKRGQDVALRCDPISGHVSLFWYQQALGQGPEFLTYFQNEAQLDKSGLPSDRFFAERPEGSVSTLKIQRTQQEDSAVYLCASSTGQGASSEQYFGPGTRLTVT.

This chain connects TRBV7-9 to TRBJ2-5, with D maybe TRBD1 (6 bases). The V end lost 5 bases, the J end lost 5 bases, and 12 bases lay between the germline ends. Germline V CDR1 and CDR2: SEHNR, FQNEAQ (reference sequence). The CDR3 spans 13 residues. DNA for the CDR3: TGTGCCAGCAGCGATGGGGGCCGGGAGACCCAGTACTTC. Protein product: CASSDGGRETQYF.

This clonotype showed up just a few times. This chain joins TRBV5-1 and TRBJ2-1; D ambiguous. This CDR3 spans 17 amino acids. Trimming removed 2 bases from V and 5 bases from J, with 20 bases in between. Per germline, CDR1 SGHRS and CDR2 YFSETQ. CDR3 residues: CASSFKTDLRVNNEQFF. In DNA, the CDR3 is TGCGCCAGCAGCTTTAAGACGGATCTACGTGTTAACAATGAGCAGTTCTTC. The full variable domain, completed using reference TRBV5-1 and TRBJ2-1, is KAGVTQTPRYLIKTRGQQVTLSCSPISGHRSVSWYQQTPGQGLQFLFEYFSETQRNKGNFPGRFSGRQFSNSRSEMNVSTLELGDSALYLCASSFKTDLRVNNEQFFGPGTRLTVL.

This clonotype was observed a few times. V and J are TRBV7-2 and TRBJ2-3; D gene uncertain. CDR1 and CDR2 (germline): SGHTA, FQGNSA. CDR3 size: 12 residues. V dropped 5 bases and J dropped 2 bases, with 5 bases sitting between them. The CDR3 sequence: CASSRATDTQYF. The CDR3 coding sequence is TGTGCCAGCAGCCGGGCCACAGATACGCAGTATTTT.

This clonotype was seen repeatedly, ten times or more. This chain connects TRBV9 to TRBJ2-7; D unclear. V was trimmed by 4 bases and J by 3 bases, leaving 8 bases between them. This CDR3 contains 12 residues. Germline V gene data show CDR1 as SGDLS and CDR2 as YYNGEE. The DNA of the CDR3 is TGTGCCAGCAGCAATAGCAACTACGAGCAGTACTTC. Translation: CASSNSNYEQYF.

This rearrangement joins TRBV7-3 to TRBJ2-5; perhaps TRBD1 as D (6 bases). V gave up 5 bases and J gave up 5 bases, with 15 bases separating them. This CDR3 region has 14 residues. The germline CDR1 and CDR2 sequences are SGHTA and FQGTGA. The CDR3 protein is CASSRGQGWETQYF. The CDR3 nucleotides read TGTGCCAGCAGCCGGGGTCAGGGGTGGGAGACCCAGTACTTC.

Ten or more counts support this clonotype. The genes are TRBV9 and TRBJ1-6; D ambiguous. This CDR3 is 15 amino acids long. Germline CDR1 and CDR2: SGDLS and YYNGEE. V lost 1 base and J lost 5, with 10 bases in between. The DNA for the CDR3 is TGTGCCAGCAGCGTAAGGAGTGGAAATAATTCACCCCTCCACTTT. Translation: CASSVRSGNNSPLHF.

There are a few counts of this clonotype. This chain connects TRBV5-5 to TRBJ1-5; possibly TRBD1 for D (5 bases). CDR1 and CDR2 (germline): SGHKS, YYEKEE (reference sequence). Trimming cost V 4 bases and J 1 base, with 18 bases left between them. The CDR3 runs to 17 residues. For the CDR3, the DNA is TGTGCCAGCAGCGGGGGAGTAAGAATGGACAGCAATCAGCCCCAGCATTTT. Its translation is CASSGGVRMDSNQPQHF. The full variable domain, with the rest looked up from reference TRBV5-5 and TRBJ1-5, is DAGVTQSPTHLIKTRGQQVTLRCSPISGHKSVSWYQQVLGQGPQFIFQYYEKEERGRGNFPDRFSARQFPNYSSELNVNALLLGDSALYLCASSGGVRMDSNQPQHFGDGTRLSIL.

The V and J genes are TRBV20-1 and TRBJ2-5; D unresolved. V was pared by 6 bases and J by 1 base, with 12 bases between. The CDR3 is made up of 13 amino acids. Germline V lookup: CDR1 DFQATT, CDR2 SNEGSKA (reference sequence). The CDR3 DNA follows: TGCAGTGCGCGTGAGGACCTCCAAGAGACCCAGTACTTC. This sequence encodes CSAREDLQETQYF.

The table lists this clonotype with many counts. This sequence joins TRBV7-9 and TRBJ2-2; TRBD1 aligns across 7 bases. The germline V gene has CDR1 SEHNR and CDR2 FQNEAQ (reference sequence). The CDR3 runs 14 residues. With 5 bases clipped from V and 6 bases from J, the junction kept 6 bases outside the gene matches. The CDR3 nucleotides read TGTGCCAGCAGCCCAGACAGGGTCCCCGGGGAGCTGTTTTTT. It is translated as CASSPDRVPGELFF.

This clonotype occurred a few times. The gene calls are TRBV29-1 and TRBJ2-5, with 9 bases aligning to TRBD1. This CDR3 region has 15 residues. V dropped 1 base and J dropped 5; count of bases not matched to a gene: 8. Germline lookup yields CDR1 SQVTM and CDR2 ANQGSEA. CDR3 nucleotide sequence: TGCAGCGTTGAAGGTTGGGACAGGGTAAAGGAGACCCAGTACTTC. It codes for CSVEGWDRVKETQYF.

This chain uses TRBV4-1 with TRBJ2-7, with 7 nucleotides matching TRBD1. CDR1 MGHRA and CDR2 YSYEKL come from the germline V gene. Trimming removed 5 bases from V and 3 bases from J; junction bases left unmatched: 13. CDR3 length: 16 amino acids. In DNA, the CDR3 is TGCGCCAGCAGCGAACCCAGCCGGGACAGCCTCTACGAGCAGTACTTC. This translates into CASSEPSRDSLYEQYF.

This clonotype showed up just a few times. V gene TRBV19 combines with J gene TRBJ2-1, with TRBD2 matching over 7 bases. The V gene's germline CDR1 is LNHDA and CDR2 SQIVND (reference sequence). The CDR3 has 15 residues. V lost 3 bases, J lost 4 bases, and 6 bases stayed unmatched. The CDR3 is CASSMVSSGYNEQFF. The CDR3 DNA sequence: TGTGCCAGTAGTATGGTGTCTAGCGGTTACAATGAGCAGTTCTTC. Using reference TRBV19 and TRBJ2-1 for the parts outside the CDR3, the full variable domain is DGGITQSPKYLFRKEGQNVTLSCEQNLNHDAMYWYRQDPGQGLRLIYYSQIVNDFQKGDIAEGYSVSREKKESFPLTVTSAQKNPTAFYLCASSMVSSGYNEQFFGPGTRLTVL.

The CDR3 nucleotides read TGTGCCAGCAGCCAAGATTCACTAGCAGGAAATGAGCAGTTCTTC. It specifies CASSQDSLAGNEQFF. This chain connects TRBV3-1 to TRBJ2-1, with D possibly being TRBD2 (6 bases). The CDR3 loop spans 15 amino acids. Germline V gene lookup returns CDR1 LGHDT and CDR2 YNNKEL (reference sequence). The V end lost 0 bases, the J end lost 7 bases, and 13 bases lay between the germline ends.

This clonotype was detected only a few times. The rearrangement uses TRBV3-1 and TRBJ1-2, with D possibly TRBD1 on 6 matching bases. This CDR3 is built from 14 residues. Germline-derived CDR1 and CDR2 are LGHDT and YNNKEL (reference sequence). Trimming stripped 4 bases from V and 6 bases from J, with 15 bases between. CDR3 in amino acids: CASSRGTSPDGYTF. CDR3 sequence (DNA): TGTGCCAGCAGCCGTGGGACAAGCCCTGATGGCTACACCTTC.

A few counts support this clonotype. The J gene is TRBJ2-1, the V gene TRBV12-3 or TRBV12-4, with D tentatively TRBD1 or TRBD2 (5 bases each). Trimming pared 1 base from V and 7 bases from J, leaving 20 bases between. This CDR3 is 17 amino acids long. This chain's CDR3 is CASSLGRSSSGGNEQFF. In DNA, the CDR3 is TGTGCCAGCAGTTTAGGGAGGTCCTCAAGTGGGGGAAATGAGCAGTTCTTC.

This clonotype was detected only a few times. The rearrangement links TRBV5-1 to TRBJ2-1, with D unclear. The germline CDR1 and CDR2 sequences are SGHRS and YFSETQ. Trimming stripped 0 bases from V and 7 bases from J, with 11 bases between. The CDR3 runs to 14 residues. In DNA, the CDR3 is TGCGCCAGCAGCTTGGTTGGTATGAAGAATGAGCAGTTCTTC. Translated, it gives CASSLVGMKNEQFF.

This clonotype was counted between two and nine times. The J gene is TRBJ1-5, the V gene TRBV12-3 or TRBV12-4; D is possibly TRBD1 (5 bases). There are 14 residues in the CDR3. With 3 bases removed from V and 3 bases from J, the gap between germline ends came to 9 bases. CDR3 protein: CASSFQGPNQPQHF. DNA for the CDR3: TGTGCCAGCAGTTTTCAGGGACCCAATCAGCCCCAGCATTTT.

In this sample, this clonotype turned up a few times. The chain employs TRBV7-2 and TRBJ2-1; TRBD2 agrees at 8 bases. This CDR3 region has 16 residues. Germline-derived CDR1 and CDR2 are SGHTA and FQGNSA. J gave up 2 bases and V 0 bases, and 3 bases lay outside the gene matches. The CDR3 spells CASSLAVGGAYNEQFF. The DNA for the CDR3 is TGTGCCAGCAGCTTAGCGGTCGGGGGGGCCTACAATGAGCAGTTCTTC.

This clonotype occurred a few times. The chain joins TRBV12-3 or TRBV12-4 to TRBJ1-5, with D possibly being TRBD1 (5 bases). Trimming took off 5 bases at V and 1 base at J, with 18 bases between the two ends. The CDR3 length is 17 residues. The CDR3 nucleotides are TGTGCCAGCAGTCCCAACCCCGCAGGGTTAAGCAATCAGCCCCAGCATTTT. Translated: CASSPNPAGLSNQPQHF.

This clonotype was recorded many times. This chain joins TRBV13 and TRBJ2-3; D ambiguous. Germline V gene data show CDR1 as PRHDT and CDR2 as FYEKMQ (reference sequence). The CDR3 sequence is 12 residues long. V was clipped by 0 bases and J by 6 bases, with 4 bases between them. The DNA for the CDR3 is TGTGCCAGCAGCTTAGGCCTGGATACGCAGTATTTT. Protein sequence: CASSLGLDTQYF.

This clonotype has more than one count but fewer than ten. The rearrangement uses TRBV7-3 and TRBJ2-2; D might be TRBD1 (5 bases). CDR3 length: 14 amino acids. The V gene's germline CDR1 is SGHTA and CDR2 FQGTGA. Deletions cut 3 bases from V and 6 bases from J, with 11 bases between. The CDR3 loop is CASSFLGAAGELFF. Here the CDR3 DNA reads TGTGCCAGCAGCTTTCTAGGGGCGGCCGGGGAGCTGTTTTTT.

The gene calls are TRBV29-1 and TRBJ2-1; perhaps TRBD1 as D (5 bases). Trimming took 2 bases from V and 9 from J, leaving 11 bases between them. The CDR3 totals 12 residues. Germline V CDR1 and CDR2: SQVTM, ANQGSEA. CDR3 DNA sequence: TGCAGCGTTGAAAGGGGTAGAGGTGAGCAGTTCTTC. It codes for CSVERGRGEQFF.

There are a few counts of this clonotype. In DNA form, the CDR3 reads TGTGCCAGCAGCTTCCGGACGGACAATGAGCAGTTCTTC. This gives the protein CASSFRTDNEQFF. This chain joins TRBV7-3 and TRBJ2-1; D gene uncertain. Per germline, CDR1 SGHTA and CDR2 FQGTGA. V was pared by 3 bases and J by 5 bases, with 8 bases between. The CDR3 covers 13 residues.

The gene calls are TRBV9 and TRBJ2-7; 8 bases agree with TRBD2. The germline gives CDR1 SGDLS, CDR2 YYNGEE. V was pared by 2 bases and J by 5 bases, with 6 bases of the junction left unmatched. There are 14 residues in the CDR3. The chain's CDR3 is CASSVGGGTNEQYF. The CDR3 bases are TGTGCCAGCAGCGTCGGGGGGGGTACGAACGAGCAGTACTTC.

The DNA of the CDR3 is TGTGCCAGCAGTTTGAACCGGCGGGGGGGCCGATTCCCCGGGGAGCTGTTTTTT. Translation: CASSLNRRGGRFPGELFF. J is TRBJ2-2 and V is TRBV12-3 or TRBV12-4, with 9 positions matching TRBD2. V gave up 3 bases and J gave up 6 bases; unmatched junction bases: 14. The CDR3 sequence is 18 residues long.

In this sample, this clonotype turned up a few times. The CDR3 region is CASSRGLAGGRSEQFF. The CDR3 region has the DNA TGTGCCAGCAGCCGCGGACTAGCGGGGGGGCGTAGTGAGCAGTTCTTC. The chain joins TRBV4-2 to TRBJ2-1, with 15 bases fitting TRBD2. This CDR3 contains 16 residues. The V and J ends lost 4 bases and 9 bases, in that order; junction bases with no gene match: 7. CDR1 LGHNA and CDR2 YNFKEQ come from the germline V gene.

This clonotype was found a few times. The genes are TRBV29-1 and TRBJ2-3, with D hard to call. V lost 4 bases, J lost 6 bases, and 8 bases lay in between. The CDR3 runs 11 residues. CDR1 is SQVTM and CDR2 is ANQGSEA in the germline V gene. In DNA form, the CDR3 reads TGCAGCGTTGCCGTTCACGATACGCAGTATTTT. Its translation is CSVAVHDTQYF.